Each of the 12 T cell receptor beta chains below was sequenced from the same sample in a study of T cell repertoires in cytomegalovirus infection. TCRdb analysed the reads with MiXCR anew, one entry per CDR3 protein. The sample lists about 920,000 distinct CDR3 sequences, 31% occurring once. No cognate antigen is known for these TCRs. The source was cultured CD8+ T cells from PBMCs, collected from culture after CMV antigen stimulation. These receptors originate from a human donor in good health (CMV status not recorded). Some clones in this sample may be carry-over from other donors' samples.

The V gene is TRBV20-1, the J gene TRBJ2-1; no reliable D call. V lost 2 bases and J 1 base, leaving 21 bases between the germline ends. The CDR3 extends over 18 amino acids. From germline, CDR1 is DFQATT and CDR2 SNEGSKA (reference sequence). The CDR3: CSARPHRVASPSYNEQFF. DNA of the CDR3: TGCAGTGCTAGACCTCATCGGGTGGCTTCACCTTCCTACAATGAGCAGTTCTTC.

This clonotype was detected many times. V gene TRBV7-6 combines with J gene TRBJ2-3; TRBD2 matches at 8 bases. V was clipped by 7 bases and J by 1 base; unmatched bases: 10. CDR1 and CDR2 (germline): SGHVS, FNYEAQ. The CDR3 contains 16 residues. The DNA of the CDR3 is TGTGCCAGCACCCAGACTAGCGTAAATCGCACAGATACGCAGTATTTT. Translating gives CASTQTSVNRTDTQYF.

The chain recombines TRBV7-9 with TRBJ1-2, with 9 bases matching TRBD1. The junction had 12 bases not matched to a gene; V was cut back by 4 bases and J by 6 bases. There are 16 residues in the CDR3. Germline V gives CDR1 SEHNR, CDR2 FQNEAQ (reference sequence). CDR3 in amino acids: CASSYNFPGQGNGYTF. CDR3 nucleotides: TGTGCCAGCAGCTACAACTTCCCAGGACAGGGGAATGGCTACACCTTC.

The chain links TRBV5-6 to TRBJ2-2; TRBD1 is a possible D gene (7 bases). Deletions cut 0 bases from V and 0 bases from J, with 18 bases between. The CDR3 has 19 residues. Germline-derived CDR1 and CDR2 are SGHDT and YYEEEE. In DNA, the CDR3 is TGTGCCAGCAGCTTGGCCAGGGGGGCTTTGAACGCGAACACCGGGGAGCTGTTTTTT. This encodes CASSLARGALNANTGELFF.

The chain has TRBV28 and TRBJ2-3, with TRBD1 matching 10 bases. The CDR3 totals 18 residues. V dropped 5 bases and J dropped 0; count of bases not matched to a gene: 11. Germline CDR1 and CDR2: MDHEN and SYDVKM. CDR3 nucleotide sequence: TGTGCCAGCAGTCTCCGGGGGACAGGGGTCCCCAGCACAGATACGCAGTATTTT. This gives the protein CASSLRGTGVPSTDTQYF.

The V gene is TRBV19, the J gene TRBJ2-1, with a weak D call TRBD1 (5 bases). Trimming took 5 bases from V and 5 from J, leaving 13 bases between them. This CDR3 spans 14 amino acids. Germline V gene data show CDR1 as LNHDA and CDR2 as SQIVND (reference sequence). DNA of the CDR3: TGTGCCAGTAGTGGTGACAGAGGTGACAATGAGCAGTTCTTC. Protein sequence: CASSGDRGDNEQFF.

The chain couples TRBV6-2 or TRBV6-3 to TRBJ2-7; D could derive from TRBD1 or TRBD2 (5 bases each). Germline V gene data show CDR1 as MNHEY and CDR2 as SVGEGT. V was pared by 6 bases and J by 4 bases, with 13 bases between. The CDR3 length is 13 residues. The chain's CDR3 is CASSVGTFYEQYV. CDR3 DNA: TGTGCCAGCAGCGTAGGGACCTTTTACGAGCAGTACGTC.

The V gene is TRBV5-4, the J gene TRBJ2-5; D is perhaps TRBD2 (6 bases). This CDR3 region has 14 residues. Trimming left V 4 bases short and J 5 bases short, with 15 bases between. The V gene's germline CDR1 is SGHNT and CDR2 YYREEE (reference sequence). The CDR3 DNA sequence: TGTGCCAGCAGCCCAAAAGGAGGGGTGGAGACCCAGTACTTC. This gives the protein CASSPKGGVETQYF.

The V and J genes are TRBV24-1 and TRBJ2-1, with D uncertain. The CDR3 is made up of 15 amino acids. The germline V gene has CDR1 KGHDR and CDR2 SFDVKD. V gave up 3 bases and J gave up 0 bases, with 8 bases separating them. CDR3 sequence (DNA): TGTGCCACCAGTGATAGAGCCAGCTCCTACAATGAGCAGTTCTTC. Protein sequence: CATSDRASSYNEQFF.

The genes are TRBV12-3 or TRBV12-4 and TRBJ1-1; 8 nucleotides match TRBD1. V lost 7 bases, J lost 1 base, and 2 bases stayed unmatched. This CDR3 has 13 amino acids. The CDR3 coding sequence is TGTGCCAGCAATCAGGGGGCGAACACTGAAGCTTTCTTT. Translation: CASNQGANTEAFF.

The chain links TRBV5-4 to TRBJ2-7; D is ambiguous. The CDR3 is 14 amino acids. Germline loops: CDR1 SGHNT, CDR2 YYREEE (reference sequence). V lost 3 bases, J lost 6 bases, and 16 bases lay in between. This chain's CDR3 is CASSYGRGIREQYF. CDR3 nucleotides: TGTGCCAGCAGCTATGGACGAGGTATCCGCGAGCAGTACTTC.

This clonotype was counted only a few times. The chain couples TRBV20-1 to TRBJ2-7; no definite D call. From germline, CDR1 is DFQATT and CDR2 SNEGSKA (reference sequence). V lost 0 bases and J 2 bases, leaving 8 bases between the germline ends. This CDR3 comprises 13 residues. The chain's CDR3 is CSARDTRAYEQYV. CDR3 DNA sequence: TGCAGTGCTAGAGATACAAGGGCCTACGAGCAGTACGTC.